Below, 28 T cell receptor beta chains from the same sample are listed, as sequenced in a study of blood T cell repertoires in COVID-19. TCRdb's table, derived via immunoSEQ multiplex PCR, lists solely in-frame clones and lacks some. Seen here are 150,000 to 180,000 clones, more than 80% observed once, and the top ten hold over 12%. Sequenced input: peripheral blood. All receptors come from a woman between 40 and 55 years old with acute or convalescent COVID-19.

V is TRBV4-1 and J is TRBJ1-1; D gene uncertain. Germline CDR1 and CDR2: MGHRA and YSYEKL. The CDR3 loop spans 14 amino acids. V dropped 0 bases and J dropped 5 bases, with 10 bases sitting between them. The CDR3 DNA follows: TGCGCCAGCAGCCAAGACTCGCGGGGTACTGAAGCTTTCTTT. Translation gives CASSQDSRGTEAFF.

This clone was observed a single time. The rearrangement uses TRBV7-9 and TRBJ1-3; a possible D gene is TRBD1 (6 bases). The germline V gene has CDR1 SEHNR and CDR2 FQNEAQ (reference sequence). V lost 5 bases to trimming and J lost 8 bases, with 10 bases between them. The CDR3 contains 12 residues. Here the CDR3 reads CASSQQGDTIYF. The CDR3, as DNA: TGTGCCAGCAGCCAACAGGGAGACACCATATATTTT.

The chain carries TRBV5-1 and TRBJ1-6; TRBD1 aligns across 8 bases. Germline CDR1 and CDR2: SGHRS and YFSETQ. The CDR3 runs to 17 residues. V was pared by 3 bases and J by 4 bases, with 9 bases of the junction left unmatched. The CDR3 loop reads CASSSKGQGPYNSPLHF. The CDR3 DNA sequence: TGCGCCAGCAGCTCAAAAGGACAGGGCCCATATAATTCACCCCTCCACTTT.

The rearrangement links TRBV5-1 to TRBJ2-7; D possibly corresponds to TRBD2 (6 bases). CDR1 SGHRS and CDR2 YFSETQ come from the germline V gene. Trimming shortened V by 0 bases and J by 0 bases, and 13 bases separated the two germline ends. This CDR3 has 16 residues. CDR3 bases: TGCGCCAGCAGCTTGGGTTCGTCCGGGAGCTCCTACGAGCAGTACTTC. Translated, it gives CASSLGSSGSSYEQYF.

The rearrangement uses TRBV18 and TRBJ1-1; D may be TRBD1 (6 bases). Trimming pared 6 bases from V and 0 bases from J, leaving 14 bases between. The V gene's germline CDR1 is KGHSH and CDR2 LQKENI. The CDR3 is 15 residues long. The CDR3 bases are TGTGCCAGCTCTCTGAACAGGGAACTGAACACTGAAGCTTTCTTT. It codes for CASSLNRELNTEAFF.

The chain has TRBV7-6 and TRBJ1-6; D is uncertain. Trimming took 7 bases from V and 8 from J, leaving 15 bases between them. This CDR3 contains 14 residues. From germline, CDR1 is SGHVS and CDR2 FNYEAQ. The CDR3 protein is CASTDGPGDSPLHF. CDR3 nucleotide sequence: TGTGCCAGCACCGACGGTCCCGGGGATTCACCCCTCCACTTT.

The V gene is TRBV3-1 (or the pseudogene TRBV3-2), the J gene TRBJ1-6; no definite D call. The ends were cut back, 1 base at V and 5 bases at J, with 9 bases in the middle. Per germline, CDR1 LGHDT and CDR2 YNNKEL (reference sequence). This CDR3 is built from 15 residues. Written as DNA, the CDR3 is TGTGCCAGCAGCCAAGGTGTCCTTAATAATTCACCCCTCCACTTT. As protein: CASSQGVLNNSPLHF.

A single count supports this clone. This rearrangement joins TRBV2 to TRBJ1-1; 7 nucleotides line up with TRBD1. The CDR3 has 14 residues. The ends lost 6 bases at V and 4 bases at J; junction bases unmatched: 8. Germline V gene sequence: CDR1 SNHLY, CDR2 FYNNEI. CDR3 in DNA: TGTGCCAGCAGGGGACAGCTAGAGAGCACTGAAGCTTTCTTT. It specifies CASRGQLESTEAFF. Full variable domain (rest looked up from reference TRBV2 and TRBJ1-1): EPEVTQTPSHQVTQMGQEVILRCVPISNHLYFYWYRQILGQKVEFLVSFYNNEISEKSEIFDDQFSVERPDGSNFTLKIRSTKLEDSAMYFCASRGQLESTEAFFGQGTRLTVV.

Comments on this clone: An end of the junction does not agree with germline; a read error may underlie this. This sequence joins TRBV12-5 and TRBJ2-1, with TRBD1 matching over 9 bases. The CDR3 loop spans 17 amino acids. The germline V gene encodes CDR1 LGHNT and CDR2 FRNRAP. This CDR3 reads CASGLGLSGQGKGEQFF. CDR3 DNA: TGTGCTAGTGGGTTGGGGCTTTCGGGACAGGGTAAAGGTGAGCAGTTCTTC.

The CDR3 DNA reads as TGTGCCAGCAGACAGGGGTACCAAGAGACCCAGTACTTC. Its protein product is CASRQGYQETQYF. J is TRBJ2-5 and V is TRBV7-6, with 7 nucleotides matching TRBD1. Germline V gene sequence: CDR1 SGHVS, CDR2 FNYEAQ. Trimming removed 6 bases from V and 0 bases from J; junction bases left unmatched: 1. The length of the CDR3 is 13 residues.

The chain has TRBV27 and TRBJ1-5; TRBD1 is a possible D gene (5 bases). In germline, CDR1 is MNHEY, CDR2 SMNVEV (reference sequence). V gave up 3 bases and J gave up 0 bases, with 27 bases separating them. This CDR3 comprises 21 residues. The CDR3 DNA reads TGTGCCAGCAGTTTTTCGACAGTCAGGCCAAAACGGAACTATAGCAATCAGCCCCAGCATTTT. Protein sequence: CASSFSTVRPKRNYSNQPQHF.

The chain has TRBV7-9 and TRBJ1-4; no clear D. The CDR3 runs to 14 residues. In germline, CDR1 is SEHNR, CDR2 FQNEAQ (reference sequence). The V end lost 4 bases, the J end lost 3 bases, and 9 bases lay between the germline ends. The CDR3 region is CASSYVPANEKLFF. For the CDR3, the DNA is TGTGCCAGCAGCTATGTCCCGGCTAATGAAAAACTGTTTTTT.

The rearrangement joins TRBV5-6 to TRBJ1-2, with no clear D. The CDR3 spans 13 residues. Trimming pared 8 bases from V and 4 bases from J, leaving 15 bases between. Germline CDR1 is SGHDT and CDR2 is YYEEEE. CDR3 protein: CASFGRTIYGYTF. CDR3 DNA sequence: TGTGCCAGTTTTGGGCGTACCATCTATGGCTACACCTTC. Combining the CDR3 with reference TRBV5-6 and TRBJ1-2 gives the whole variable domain DAGVTQSPTHLIKTRGQQVTLRCSPKSGHDTVSWYQQALGQGPQFIFQYYEEEERQRGNFPDRFSGHQFPNYSSELNVNALLLGDSALYLCASFGRTIYGYTFGSGTRLTVV.

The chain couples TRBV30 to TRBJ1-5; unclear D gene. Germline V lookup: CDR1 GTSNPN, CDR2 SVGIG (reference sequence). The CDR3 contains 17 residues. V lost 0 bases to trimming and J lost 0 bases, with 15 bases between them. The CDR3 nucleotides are TGTGCCTGGAGTGTCTCGGGCGGGGAATATAGCAATCAGCCCCAGCATTTT. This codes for CAWSVSGGEYSNQPQHF.

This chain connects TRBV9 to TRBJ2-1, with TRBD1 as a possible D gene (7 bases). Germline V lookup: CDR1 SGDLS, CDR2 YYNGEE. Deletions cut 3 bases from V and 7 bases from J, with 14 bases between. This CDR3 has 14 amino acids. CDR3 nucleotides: TGTGCCAGCAGCGCCGTACAGGGGAGGAATGAGCAGTTCTTC. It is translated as CASSAVQGRNEQFF. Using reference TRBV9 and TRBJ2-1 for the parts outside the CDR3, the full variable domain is DSGVTQTPKHLITATGQRVTLRCSPRSGDLSVYWYQQSLDQGLQFLIQYYNGEERAKGNILERFSAQQFPDLHSELNLSSLELGDSALYFCASSAVQGRNEQFFGPGTRLTVL.

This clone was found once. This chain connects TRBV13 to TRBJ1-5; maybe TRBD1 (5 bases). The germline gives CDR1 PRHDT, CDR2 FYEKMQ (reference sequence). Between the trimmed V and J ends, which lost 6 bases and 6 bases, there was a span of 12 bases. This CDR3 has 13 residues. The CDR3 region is CASRPGGGQPQHF. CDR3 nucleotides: TGTGCCAGCAGGCCTGGGGGGGGTCAGCCCCAGCATTTT.

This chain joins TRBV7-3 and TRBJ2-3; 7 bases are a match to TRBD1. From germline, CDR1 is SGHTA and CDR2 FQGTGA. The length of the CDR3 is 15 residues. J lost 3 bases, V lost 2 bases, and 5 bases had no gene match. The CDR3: CASSLRRGRTDTQYF. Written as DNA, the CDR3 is TGTGCCAGCAGCTTACGCAGGGGGAGAACAGATACGCAGTATTTT.

The CDR3 DNA reads TGTGCCAGCAGCCAGGCTCTGGTGGGGCTTAATGAAAAACTGTTTTTT. It specifies CASSQALVGLNEKLFF. This rearrangement joins TRBV7-9 to TRBJ1-4, with D maybe TRBD1 (5 bases). The CDR3 sequence is 16 residues long. The V and J ends lost 5 bases and 4 bases respectively, with 17 bases between them. Germline V lookup: CDR1 SEHNR, CDR2 FQNEAQ (reference sequence).

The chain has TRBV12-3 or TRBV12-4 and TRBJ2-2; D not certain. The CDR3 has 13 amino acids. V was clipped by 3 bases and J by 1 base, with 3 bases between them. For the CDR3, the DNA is TGTGCCAGCAGTTTTCGGAACACCGGGGAGCTGTTTTTT. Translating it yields CASSFRNTGELFF.

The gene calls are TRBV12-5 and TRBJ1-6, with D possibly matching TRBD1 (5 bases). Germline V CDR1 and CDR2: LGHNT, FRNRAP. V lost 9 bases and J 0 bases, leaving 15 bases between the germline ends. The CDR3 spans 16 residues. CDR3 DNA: TGTGCTAGCGCTTCCGGGGGGGTCTCCTATAATTCACCCCTCCACTTT. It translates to CASASGGVSYNSPLHF.

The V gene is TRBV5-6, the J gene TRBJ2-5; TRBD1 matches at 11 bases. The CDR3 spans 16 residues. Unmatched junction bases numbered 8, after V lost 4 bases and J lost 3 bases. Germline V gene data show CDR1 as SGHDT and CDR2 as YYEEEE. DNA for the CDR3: TGTGCCAGCAGCGGCCGGGACAGGGGGTTCGAAGAGACCCAGTACTTC. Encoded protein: CASSGRDRGFEETQYF.

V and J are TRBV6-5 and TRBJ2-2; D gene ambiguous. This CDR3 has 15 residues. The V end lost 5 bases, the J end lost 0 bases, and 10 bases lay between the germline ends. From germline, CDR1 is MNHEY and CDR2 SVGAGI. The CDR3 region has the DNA TGTGCCAGCAGTCGGGTTATCGCGAACACCGGGGAGCTGTTTTTT. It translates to CASSRVIANTGELFF.

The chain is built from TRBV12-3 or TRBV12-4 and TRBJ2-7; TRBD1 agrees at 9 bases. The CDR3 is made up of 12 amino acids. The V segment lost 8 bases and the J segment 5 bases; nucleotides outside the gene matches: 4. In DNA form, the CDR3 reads TGTGCCAGCGCTCGGGACAGGGACGAGCAGTACTTC. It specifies CASARDRDEQYF.

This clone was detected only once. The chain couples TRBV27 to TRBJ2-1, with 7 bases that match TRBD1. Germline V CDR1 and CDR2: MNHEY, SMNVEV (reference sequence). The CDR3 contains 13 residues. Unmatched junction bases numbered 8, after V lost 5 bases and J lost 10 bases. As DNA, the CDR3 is TGTGCCAGCAGTAGACAGGGAGCTAGGGAGCAGTTCTTC. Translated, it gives CASSRQGAREQFF.

The CDR3 region is CASRKREYNEQFF. CDR3 nucleotides: TGTGCCAGCCGTAAGCGGGAATACAATGAGCAGTTCTTC. The V and J genes are TRBV12-3 or TRBV12-4 and TRBJ2-1; 7 bases fit TRBD2. Trimming cost V 8 bases and J 4 bases; bases outside gene matches: 5. This CDR3 is 13 amino acids long.

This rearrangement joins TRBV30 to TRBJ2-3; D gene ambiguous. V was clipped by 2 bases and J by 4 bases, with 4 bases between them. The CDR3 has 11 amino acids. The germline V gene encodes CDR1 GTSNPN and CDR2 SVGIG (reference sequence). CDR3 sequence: CAWSRADTQYF. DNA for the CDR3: TGTGCCTGGAGTAGAGCAGATACGCAGTATTTT.

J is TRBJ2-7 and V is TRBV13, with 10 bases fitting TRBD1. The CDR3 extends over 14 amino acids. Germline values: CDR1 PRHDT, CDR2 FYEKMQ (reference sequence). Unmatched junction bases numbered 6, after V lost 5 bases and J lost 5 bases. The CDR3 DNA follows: TGTGCCAGCAGCGAAGCCGGGACAGGGGACGAGCAGTACTTC. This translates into CASSEAGTGDEQYF.

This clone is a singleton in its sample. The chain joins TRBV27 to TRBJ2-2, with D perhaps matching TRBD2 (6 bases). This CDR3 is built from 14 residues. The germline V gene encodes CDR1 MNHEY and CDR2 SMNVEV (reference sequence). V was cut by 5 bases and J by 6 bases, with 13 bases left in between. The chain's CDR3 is CASSIGTSSGELFF. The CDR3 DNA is TGTGCCAGCAGTATAGGGACTTCGTCCGGGGAGCTGTTTTTT.